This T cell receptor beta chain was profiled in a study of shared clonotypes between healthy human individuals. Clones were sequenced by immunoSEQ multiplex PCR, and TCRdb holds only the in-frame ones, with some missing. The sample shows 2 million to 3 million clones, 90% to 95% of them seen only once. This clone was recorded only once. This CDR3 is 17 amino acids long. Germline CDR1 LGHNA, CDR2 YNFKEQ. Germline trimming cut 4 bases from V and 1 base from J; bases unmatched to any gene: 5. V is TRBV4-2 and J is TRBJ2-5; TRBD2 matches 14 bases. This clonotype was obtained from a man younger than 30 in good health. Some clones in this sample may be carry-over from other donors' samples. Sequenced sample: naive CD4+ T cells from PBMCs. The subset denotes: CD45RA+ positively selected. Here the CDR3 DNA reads TGTGCCAGCAGCCCATCTGGACTAGCGGGGGGCCAAGAGACCCAGTACTTC. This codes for CASSPSGLAGGQETQYF.